The T cell receptor (beta chain) described here comes from a study of beta chain features in type 1 diabetes. Looking at the study overall: The patient and healthy donor groups were comparable for age, gender and cell yields. Broader study findings: Type 1 diabetes patients had moderately but significantly shorter TCRB CDR3s in all four CD4+ subsets. A pattern of fewer insertions and more deletions at VDJ junctions was seen in type 1 diabetes patients.

In the case of this clone: Its antigen is still unknown.

It was via CD45RO/CCR7/CD25/CD127/CD95/CD27 that CD4+ naive, central memory, regulatory and stem cell-like memory cells were sorted. Of the isolated RNA, all was reverse transcribed, and so the sequenced material was expressed TCRB transcripts. Generated by immunoSEQ multiplex PCR, the TCRdb table keeps only in-frame clones and is missing some. There are about 280,000 clones in the sample; about 15% occur only once, and around 0.015% lies in the top ten. CDR3 length: 17 amino acids. Germline V gene lookup returns CDR1 KGHSH and CDR2 LQKENI. With V trimmed by 6 bases and J by 1 base, 11 bases remained unmatched.

The chain uses TRBV18 and TRBJ2-5; 10 bases line up with TRBD2. This TCR came from a man in his late teens or twenties with type 1 diabetes. The sequenced sample was naive CD4+ T cells from blood. The CDR3 spells CASSTRASGGTQETQYF. The CDR3 DNA is TGTGCCAGCTCTACGCGGGCTAGCGGGGGCACCCAAGAGACCCAGTACTTC.